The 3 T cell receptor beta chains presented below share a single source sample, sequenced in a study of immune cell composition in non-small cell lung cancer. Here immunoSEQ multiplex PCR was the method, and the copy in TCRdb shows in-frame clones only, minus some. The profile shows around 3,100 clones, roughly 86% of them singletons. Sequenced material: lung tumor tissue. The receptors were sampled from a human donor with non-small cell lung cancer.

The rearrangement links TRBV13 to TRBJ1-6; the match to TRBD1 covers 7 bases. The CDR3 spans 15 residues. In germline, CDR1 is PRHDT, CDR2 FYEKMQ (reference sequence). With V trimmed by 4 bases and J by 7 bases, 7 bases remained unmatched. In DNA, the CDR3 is TGTGCCAGCAGCTCCCGGACAGGTCAGAATTCACCCCTCCACTTT. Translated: CASSSRTGQNSPLHF.

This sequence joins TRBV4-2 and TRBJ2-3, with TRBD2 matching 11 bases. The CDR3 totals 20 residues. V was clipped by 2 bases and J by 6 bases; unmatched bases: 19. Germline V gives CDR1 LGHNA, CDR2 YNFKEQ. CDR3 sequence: CASSQRVAGGPVVAVDTQYF. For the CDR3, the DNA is TGTGCCAGCAGCCAACGGGTAGCGGGGGGGCCGGTTGTAGCTGTGGATACGCAGTATTTT.

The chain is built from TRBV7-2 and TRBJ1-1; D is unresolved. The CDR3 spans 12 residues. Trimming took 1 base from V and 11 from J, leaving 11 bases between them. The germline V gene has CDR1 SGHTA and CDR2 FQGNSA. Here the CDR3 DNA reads TGTGCCAGCAGCTTAGACCTGCCCGAGGCTTTCTTT. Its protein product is CASSLDLPEAFF.